The 28 T cell receptor beta chains below all came from one sample that was sequenced in a study of blood T cell repertoires in COVID-19. Assay used: immunoSEQ multiplex PCR; TCRdb lists only in-frame clones, some missing. The data show under 200,000 clones, 80% seen once. The material sequenced was PBMCs or T cells enriched from blood (not recorded which). These receptors were obtained from a woman aged 55-69 years who had recovered from COVID-19.

The chain has TRBV6-5 and TRBJ2-7; 8 positions match TRBD1. The ends lost 6 bases at V and 0 bases at J; junction bases unmatched: 7. The CDR3 loop spans 15 amino acids. Germline values: CDR1 MNHEY, CDR2 SVGAGI. CDR3 in DNA: TGTGCCAGCAGGGGACGACAGGGGCTCTCCTACGAGCAGTACTTC. It specifies CASRGRQGLSYEQYF.

There are many counts of this clone. The chain links TRBV18 to TRBJ2-7, with 8 bases lining up with TRBD2. Per germline, CDR1 KGHSH and CDR2 LQKENI. V trimming: 5 bases; J trimming: 5 bases; junction bases outside the gene matches: 8. The CDR3 consists of 14 residues. CDR3 DNA sequence: TGTGCCAGCTCATTTGATAGCGGGGTCCACGAGCAGTACTTC. Residues: CASSFDSGVHEQYF.

The chain employs TRBV19 and TRBJ2-5; 7 nucleotides align to TRBD1. This CDR3 region has 17 residues. V lost 7 bases and J lost 4; bases outside the gene matches: 18. The germline V gene encodes CDR1 LNHDA and CDR2 SQIVND (reference sequence). CDR3 DNA sequence: TGTGCCAGTACCCCTCGCGTTACGAGCAGGGGGAGAGAGACCCAGTACTTC. It encodes CASTPRVTSRGRETQYF. The whole variable domain, filled in from reference TRBV19 and TRBJ2-5, reads DGGITQSPKYLFRKEGQNVTLSCEQNLNHDAMYWYRQDPGQGLRLIYYSQIVNDFQKGDIAEGYSVSREKKESFPLTVTSAQKNPTAFYLCASTPRVTSRGRETQYFGPGTRLLVL.

A single count supports this clone. The V and J genes are TRBV5-1 and TRBJ1-5, with TRBD1 as a possible D gene (5 bases). The CDR3 runs 15 residues. V was trimmed by 4 bases and J by 1 base, leaving 12 bases between them. Germline-derived CDR1 and CDR2 are SGHRS and YFSETQ. CDR3 loop: CASSGRRASNQPQHF. CDR3 sequence (DNA): TGCGCCAGCAGCGGCCGCAGGGCAAGCAATCAGCCCCAGCATTTT.

This clone is a singleton in its sample. The chain joins TRBV6-5 to TRBJ2-1; 9 nucleotides match TRBD2. CDR1 and CDR2 from the germline V gene are MNHEY and SVGAGI. V lost 0 bases and J lost 8; bases outside the gene matches: 8. There are 16 residues in the CDR3. DNA for the CDR3: TGTGCCAGCAGTTACTCGAGTCTAGCGGGGCGTGATGAGCAGTTCTTC. This encodes CASSYSSLAGRDEQFF.

In its sample, this clone was seen a few times. This chain links TRBV4-2 with TRBJ2-2; 7 bases agree with TRBD1. The CDR3 is 15 amino acids. Germline CDR1 is LGHNA and CDR2 is YNFKEQ. The junction had 5 bases not matched to a gene; V was cut back by 0 bases and J by 7 bases. Here the CDR3 reads CASSQEEGAGGELFF. CDR3 in DNA: TGTGCCAGCAGCCAAGAAGAGGGGGCGGGCGGGGAGCTGTTTTTT.

The genes are TRBV6-4 and TRBJ1-5; D gene ambiguous. Trimming removed 5 bases from V and 7 bases from J, with 12 bases in between. Germline CDR1 and CDR2: MRHNA and SNTAGT. The CDR3 is 13 residues long. Here the CDR3 DNA reads TGTGCCAGCAGTCGGGAAGGAGACCAGCCCCAGCATTTT. It translates to CASSREGDQPQHF.

The rearrangement uses TRBV19 and TRBJ2-7; 7 bases are a match to TRBD1. The length of the CDR3 is 15 residues. The J segment lost 0 bases and the V segment lost 2 bases, leaving 4 bases of the junction unmatched. Germline CDR1 reads LNHDA; CDR2 reads SQIVND (reference sequence). This CDR3 reads CASSIRGLSSYEQYF. CDR3 nucleotides: TGTGCCAGTAGTATAAGGGGGCTTTCCTCCTACGAGCAGTACTTC.

The chain links TRBV24-1 to TRBJ1-5; TRBD1 matches at 7 bases. This CDR3 comprises 15 residues. Germline CDR1 is KGHDR and CDR2 is SFDVKD. The junction had 6 bases not matched to a gene; V was cut back by 4 bases and J by 4 bases. The CDR3 nucleotides read TGTGCCACCAGTGACCGGGACAGAGGGAATCAGCCCCAGCATTTT. It codes for CATSDRDRGNQPQHF.

The gene calls are TRBV23-1 and TRBJ2-5; TRBD1 agrees at 9 bases. TRBV23-1 is an ORF, with its function uncertain. V gave up 1 base and J gave up 5 bases; unmatched junction bases: 14. The CDR3 runs 18 residues. The CDR3 DNA reads as TGCGCCAGCAGTCAATGGGGACCGAACAGGGGGCGCGAGGAGACCCAGTACTTC. It specifies CASSQWGPNRGREETQYF.

Only one count was recorded for this clone. The chain joins TRBV11-2 to TRBJ1-3; no definite D call. V was shortened by 2 bases and J by 0 bases, with 8 bases between the two germline ends. Germline V lookup: CDR1 SGHAT, CDR2 FQNNGV. The CDR3 has 15 residues. The CDR3 sequence: CASSLNPSSGNTIYF. The DNA of the CDR3 is TGTGCCAGCAGCTTAAACCCGAGCTCTGGAAACACCATATATTTT.

DNA of the CDR3: TGTGCCAGTTATTCAGGGGGCTTTGGCTACACCTTC. Amino acids: CASYSGGFGYTF. The genes are TRBV6-5 and TRBJ1-2, with 8 positions matching TRBD1. CDR1 and CDR2 (germline): MNHEY, SVGAGI. This CDR3 is 12 amino acids long. J lost 7 bases, V lost 9 bases, and 7 bases had no gene match.

The V and J genes are TRBV29-1 and TRBJ1-2; D uncertain. Germline CDR1 is SQVTM and CDR2 is ANQGSEA. Trimming removed 2 bases from V and 7 bases from J, with 8 bases in between. The CDR3 covers 11 residues. CDR3: CSVEPGGGYTF. CDR3 in DNA: TGCAGCGTTGAACCAGGAGGTGGCTACACCTTC. The full variable domain, completed using reference TRBV29-1 and TRBJ1-2, is SAVISQKPSRDICQRGTSLTIQCQVDSQVTMMFWYRQQPGQSLTLIATANQGSEATYESGFVIDKFPISRPNLTFSTLTVSNMSPEDSSIYLCSVEPGGGYTFGSGTRLTVV.

The CDR3: CATSDTGGDQETQYF. The DNA for the CDR3 is TGTGCCACCAGTGATACGGGGGGAGATCAAGAGACCCAGTACTTC. This chain connects TRBV24-1 to TRBJ2-5; TRBD2 aligns across 7 bases. CDR1 is KGHDR, CDR2 SFDVKD, per germline. The CDR3 consists of 15 residues. Trimming removed 3 bases from V and 2 bases from J; junction bases left unmatched: 5.

This clone was observed a handful of times. V is TRBV4-1 and J is TRBJ1-3, with D possibly matching TRBD1 (5 bases). The ends were cut back, 3 bases at V and 0 bases at J, with 12 bases in the middle. Looked up from germline, CDR1 is MGHRA and CDR2 is YSYEKL. The CDR3 totals 16 residues. The CDR3 DNA reads TGCGCCAGCAGCCAGCAACAGGATCGCTCTGGAAACACCATATATTTT. Its translation is CASSQQQDRSGNTIYF.

This chain links TRBV19 with TRBJ1-5, with D perhaps TRBD1 (6 bases). V lost 6 bases and J lost 0, with 9 bases in between. The CDR3 consists of 14 residues. Germline lookup yields CDR1 LNHDA and CDR2 SQIVND (reference sequence). The CDR3 DNA follows: TGTGCCAGTAGGAACAGGGCTAGCAATCAGCCCCAGCATTTT. This sequence encodes CASRNRASNQPQHF.

This chain connects TRBV15 to TRBJ1-2, with D hard to call. The CDR3 totals 14 residues. V dropped 0 bases and J dropped 4 bases, with 9 bases sitting between them. Per the germline V gene, CDR1 is LNHNV and CDR2 is YYDKDF (reference sequence). The CDR3 DNA reads as TGTGCCACCAGCAGAGAAACAGCCCTCTATGGCTACACCTTC. Protein: CATSRETALYGYTF.

The rearrangement uses TRBV7-2 and TRBJ2-2; 12 bases match TRBD2. Trimming cost V 2 bases and J 0 bases; bases outside gene matches: 4. This CDR3 spans 18 amino acids. Germline loops: CDR1 SGHTA, CDR2 FQGNSA. For the CDR3, the DNA is TGTGCCAGCAGCTTAAGCTCTAGCGGGGGGGCGAACACCGGGGAGCTGTTTTTT. Translated, it gives CASSLSSSGGANTGELFF. The full variable domain, rest sourced from reference TRBV7-2 and TRBJ2-2, is GAGVSQSPSNKVTEKGKDVELRCDPISGHTALYWYRQSLGQGLEFLIYFQGNSAPDKSGLPSDRFSAERTGGSVSTLTIQRTQQEDSAVYLCASSLSSSGGANTGELFFGEGSRLTVL.

The V gene is TRBV11-2, the J gene TRBJ2-5; 9 bases line up with TRBD1. Germline V gene lookup returns CDR1 SGHAT and CDR2 FQNNGV. The CDR3 covers 15 residues. The junction had 8 bases not matched to a gene; V was cut back by 8 bases and J by 1 base. For the CDR3, the DNA is TGTGCCAGCTCCTATCGGGACAGGGCCCAAGAGACCCAGTACTTC. Its translation: CASSYRDRAQETQYF. Together with reference TRBV11-2 and TRBJ2-5, the CDR3 gives the full variable domain: EAGVAQSPRYKIIEKRQSVAFWCNPISGHATLYWYQQILGQGPKLLIQFQNNGVVDDSQLPKDRFSAERLKGVDSTLKIQPAKLEDSAVYLCASSYRDRAQETQYFGPGTRLLVL.

The V call is TRBV5-5, the J call TRBJ1-2; 9 bases are a match to TRBD1. The germline CDR1 and CDR2 sequences are SGHKS and YYEKEE (reference sequence). The CDR3 spans 16 residues. V gave up 4 bases and J gave up 3 bases; unmatched junction bases: 10. CDR3 DNA: TGTGCCAGCAGCCATGGGACAGGGCGAGTGGACTATGGCTACACCTTC. Translated: CASSHGTGRVDYGYTF.

The genes are TRBV6-4 and TRBJ2-5, with a possible D match to TRBD2 (6 bases). Germline V CDR1 and CDR2: MRHNA, SNTAGT. The CDR3 runs to 19 residues. V was shortened by 2 bases and J by 1 base, with 23 bases between the two germline ends. This CDR3 reads CASSDLKLYRDSPQETQYF. The CDR3 nucleotides are TGTGCCAGCAGTGACCTTAAATTGTACCGGGACTCACCCCAAGAGACCCAGTACTTC.

The rearrangement joins TRBV5-4 to TRBJ2-1, with 7 nucleotides matching TRBD2. V was clipped by 4 bases and J by 10 bases; unmatched bases: 17. CDR3 length equals 16 residues. The germline CDR1 and CDR2 sequences are SGHNT and YYREEE (reference sequence). The CDR3 here is CASSRWGNNGGTEQFF. In DNA form, the CDR3 reads TGTGCCAGCAGCCGCTGGGGTAATAACGGGGGGACGGAGCAGTTCTTC.

The chain is built from TRBV5-6 and TRBJ2-7; tentative D call: TRBD2 (5 bases). Trimming removed 3 bases from V and 6 bases from J, with 19 bases in between. This CDR3 is built from 15 residues. Germline V gene sequence: CDR1 SGHDT, CDR2 YYEEEE. DNA of the CDR3: TGTGCCAGCAGCTACAGCAGTTTAGTCCGGGGCGAGCAGTACTTC. This gives the protein CASSYSSLVRGEQYF.

This rearrangement joins TRBV4-2 to TRBJ2-5; 9 nucleotides agree with TRBD2. Germline V CDR1 and CDR2: LGHNA, YNFKEQ. The CDR3 runs 17 residues. The J segment lost 1 base and the V segment lost 3 bases, leaving 9 bases of the junction unmatched. CDR3 nucleotides: TGTGCCAGCAGCCAGGACCCAGCGGGGGGTATCCAAGAGACCCAGTACTTC. This translates into CASSQDPAGGIQETQYF.

The chain recombines TRBV19 with TRBJ1-1, with TRBD1 identical over 8 bases. The CDR3 is 19 amino acids. V lost 4 bases and J lost 1; bases outside the gene matches: 17. Germline V gene lookup returns CDR1 LNHDA and CDR2 SQIVND (reference sequence). CDR3 sequence: CASSRVGSGGPSKNTEAFF. The CDR3 DNA sequence: TGTGCCAGTAGTAGGGTTGGGTCAGGGGGCCCTTCGAAGAACACTGAAGCTTTCTTT.

This clone came up a few times. The chain joins TRBV2 to TRBJ1-1; maybe TRBD1 (5 bases). Trimming took 3 bases from V and 3 from J, leaving 11 bases between them. Germline V gives CDR1 SNHLY, CDR2 FYNNEI. The CDR3 spans 14 residues. DNA for the CDR3: TGTGCCAGCAGTGAGGGGCAGTCCTACACTGAAGCTTTCTTT. Amino acid sequence: CASSEGQSYTEAFF.

The chain joins TRBV5-1 to TRBJ1-5, with a tentative D call TRBD1 (5 bases). The germline CDR1 and CDR2 sequences are SGHRS and YFSETQ. The V end lost 4 bases, the J end lost 5 bases, and 10 bases lay between the germline ends. This CDR3 is built from 13 residues. The CDR3 DNA reads TGCGCCAGCAGCCTCCAGGGCTATCAGCCCCAGCATTTT. Its protein is CASSLQGYQPQHF.

The J gene is TRBJ1-6, the V gene TRBV30, with D unresolved. Per germline, CDR1 GTSNPN and CDR2 SVGIG (reference sequence). CDR3 length: 14 residues. The ends were cut back, 1 base at V and 5 bases at J, with 9 bases in the middle. The CDR3 loop is CAWSGQVNNSPLHF. CDR3 in DNA: TGTGCCTGGAGTGGGCAGGTGAATAATTCACCCCTCCACTTT.